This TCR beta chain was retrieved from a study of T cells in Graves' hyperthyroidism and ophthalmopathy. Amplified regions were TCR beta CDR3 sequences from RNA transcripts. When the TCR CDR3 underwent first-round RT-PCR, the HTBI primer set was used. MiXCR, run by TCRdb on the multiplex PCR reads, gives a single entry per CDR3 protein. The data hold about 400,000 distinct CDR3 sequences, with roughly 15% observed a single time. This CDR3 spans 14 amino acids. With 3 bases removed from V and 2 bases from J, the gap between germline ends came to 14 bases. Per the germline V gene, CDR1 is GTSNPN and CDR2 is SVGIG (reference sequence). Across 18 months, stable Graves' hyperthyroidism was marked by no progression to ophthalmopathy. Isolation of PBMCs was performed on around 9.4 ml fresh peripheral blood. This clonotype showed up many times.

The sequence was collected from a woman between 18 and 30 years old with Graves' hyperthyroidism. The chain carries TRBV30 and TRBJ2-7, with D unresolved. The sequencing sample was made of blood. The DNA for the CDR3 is TGTGCCTGGAGGCGGCGTCCGGCAGCCTACGAGCAGTACTTC. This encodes CAWRRRPAAYEQYF.